The rows below give T cell receptor beta chains drawn from one sample of a study of OX40 agonist ivuxolimab in advanced cancers. Clones were read by immunoSEQ multiplex PCR, and TCRdb kept only the in-frame ones, dropping some. The sample holds about 64,000 clones; roughly 80% are singletons and the top ten take around 5%. Source: CD4+ or CD8+ T cells sorted from blood, taken in a trial of the OX40 agonist ivuxolimab. The receptors originated from an adult with an advanced solid tumor such as melanoma, head and neck, liver or kidney cancer. The conserved cysteine and the conserved F or W are not part of the CDR3 here. Some rows mark clone size as missing; the rest say once, few, many or name a class of expanded clone.

clone_size j_call v_call cdr3_aa
NA TRBJ2-2 TRBV11-3 ASSLAGGTSNTGELF
NA TRBJ2-3 TRBV5-4 ASSLVGARTDTQY
once TRBJ2-1 TRBV19 ASNIAGGPGEQF
NA TRBJ2-5 TRBV9 ASSGRREETQY
NA TRBJ2-2 TRBV7-3 ASSRSGTMTGELF
NA TRBJ1-1 TRBV20-1 SARRVEAF
NA TRBJ1-5 TRBV6-4 ASSSEAGAGNQPQH
NA TRBJ2-7 TRBV7-2 ASGGAYEQY
NA TRBJ1-3 TRBV6-5 ASRYAPNSSGNTIY
NA TRBJ2-1 TRBV23-1 ASSPWGDTCSYNEQF
NA TRBJ2-5 TRBV6-5 ASALAGEQETQY
NA TRBJ2-7 TRBV4-1 ASSQDGSGGGEQY
NA TRBJ2-7 TRBV7-2 VSSFSGGAYEQY
NA TRBJ1-2 TRBV18 ASSPLTGNDYGYT
NA TRBJ2-7 TRBV7-9 ASSPSGSLYHEQY
once TRBJ1-2 TRBV2 ASSEIRTTNYGYT
few TRBJ1-1 TRBV5-4 ASSLLQGTEAF
NA TRBJ2-3 TRBV10-3 AISVGQGGNTQY
NA TRBJ2-3 TRBV7-2 ASSQGMDTQY